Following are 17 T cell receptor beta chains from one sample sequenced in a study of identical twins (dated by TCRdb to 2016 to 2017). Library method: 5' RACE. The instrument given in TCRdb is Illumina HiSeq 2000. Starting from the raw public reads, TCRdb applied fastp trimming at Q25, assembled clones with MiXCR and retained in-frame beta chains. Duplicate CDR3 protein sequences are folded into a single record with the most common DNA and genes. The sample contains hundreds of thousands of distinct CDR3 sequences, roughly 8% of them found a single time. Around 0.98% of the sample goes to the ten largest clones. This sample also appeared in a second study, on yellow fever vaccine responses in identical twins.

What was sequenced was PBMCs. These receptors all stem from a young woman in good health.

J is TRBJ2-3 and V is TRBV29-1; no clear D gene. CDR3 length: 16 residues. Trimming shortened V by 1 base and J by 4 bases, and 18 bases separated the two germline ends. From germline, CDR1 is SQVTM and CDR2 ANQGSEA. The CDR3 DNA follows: TGCAGCGTTGAAGTAACGGGCCCCCAAAGCGCAGATACGCAGTATTTT. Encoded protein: CSVEVTGPQSADTQYF.

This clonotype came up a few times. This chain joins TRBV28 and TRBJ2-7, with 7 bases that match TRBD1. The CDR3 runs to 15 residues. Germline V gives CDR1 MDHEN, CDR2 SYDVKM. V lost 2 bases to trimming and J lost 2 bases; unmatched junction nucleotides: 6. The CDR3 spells CASSLAGQVTYEQYF. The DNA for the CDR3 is TGTGCCAGCAGTTTAGCAGGACAGGTCACCTACGAGCAGTACTTC.

CDR3 nucleotides: TGTGCCAGCACCCTTAGGGGGCCAGGGGTCGACGAGCAGTACTTC. This gives the protein CASTLRGPGVDEQYF. The chain recombines TRBV6-2 or TRBV6-3 with TRBJ2-7; 7 bases are shared with TRBD1. This CDR3 contains 15 residues. The V gene's germline CDR1 is MNHEY and CDR2 SVGEGT. J was trimmed by 5 bases and V by 7 bases; bases with no gene match: 14.

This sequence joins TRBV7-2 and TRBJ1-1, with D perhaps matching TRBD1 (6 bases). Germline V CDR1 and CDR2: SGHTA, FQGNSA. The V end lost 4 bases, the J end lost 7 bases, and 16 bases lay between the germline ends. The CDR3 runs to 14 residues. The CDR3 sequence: CASSSIGGAVEAFF. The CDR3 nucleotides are TGTGCCAGCAGCTCCATAGGGGGGGCTGTTGAAGCTTTCTTT.

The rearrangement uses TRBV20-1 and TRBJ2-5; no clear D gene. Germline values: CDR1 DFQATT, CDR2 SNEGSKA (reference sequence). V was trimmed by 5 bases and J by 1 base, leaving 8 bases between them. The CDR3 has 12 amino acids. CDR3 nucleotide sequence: TGCAGTGCTTGGAAAACCCAAGAGACCCAGTACTTC. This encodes CSAWKTQETQYF.

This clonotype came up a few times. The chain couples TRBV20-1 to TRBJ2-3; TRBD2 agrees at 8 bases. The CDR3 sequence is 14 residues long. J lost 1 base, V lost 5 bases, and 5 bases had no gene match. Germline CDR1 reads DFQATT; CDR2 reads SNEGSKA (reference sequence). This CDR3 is CSAGTSLRTDTQYF. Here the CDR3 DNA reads TGCAGTGCTGGGACTAGTCTACGCACAGATACGCAGTATTTT.

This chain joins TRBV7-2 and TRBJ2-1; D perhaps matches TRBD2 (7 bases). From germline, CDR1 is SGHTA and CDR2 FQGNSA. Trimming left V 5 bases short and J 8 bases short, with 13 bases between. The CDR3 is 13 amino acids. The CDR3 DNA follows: TGTGCCAGCAGCCCCACGGGGGGCTATGAGCAGTTCTTC. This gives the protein CASSPTGGYEQFF.

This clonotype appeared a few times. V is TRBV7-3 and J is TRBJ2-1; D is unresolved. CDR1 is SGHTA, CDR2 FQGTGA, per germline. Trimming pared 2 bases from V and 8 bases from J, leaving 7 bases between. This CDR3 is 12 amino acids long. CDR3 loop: CASSLAADEQFF. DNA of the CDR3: TGTGCCAGCAGCTTAGCGGCGGATGAGCAGTTCTTC.

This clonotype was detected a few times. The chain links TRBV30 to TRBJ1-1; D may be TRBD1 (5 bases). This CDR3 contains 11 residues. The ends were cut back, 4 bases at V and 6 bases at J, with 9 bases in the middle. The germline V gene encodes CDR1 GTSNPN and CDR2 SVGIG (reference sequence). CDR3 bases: TGTGCCTGGACAGGGATCGCTGAAGCTTTCTTT. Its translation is CAWTGIAEAFF.

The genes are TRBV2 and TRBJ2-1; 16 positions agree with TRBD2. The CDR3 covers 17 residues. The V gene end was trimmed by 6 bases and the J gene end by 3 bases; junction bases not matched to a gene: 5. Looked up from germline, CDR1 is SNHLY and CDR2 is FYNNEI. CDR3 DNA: TGTGCCAGCAGCGCCGGGACTAGCGGGAGGGGCTACAATGAGCAGTTCTTC. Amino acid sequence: CASSAGTSGRGYNEQFF.

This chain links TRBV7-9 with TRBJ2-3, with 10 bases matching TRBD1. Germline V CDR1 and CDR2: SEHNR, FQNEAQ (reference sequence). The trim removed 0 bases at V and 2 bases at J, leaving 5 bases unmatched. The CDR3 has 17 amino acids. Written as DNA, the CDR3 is TGTGCCAGCAGCTTAGCGTCGGGACAGGGGTTCACAGATACGCAGTATTTT. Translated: CASSLASGQGFTDTQYF.

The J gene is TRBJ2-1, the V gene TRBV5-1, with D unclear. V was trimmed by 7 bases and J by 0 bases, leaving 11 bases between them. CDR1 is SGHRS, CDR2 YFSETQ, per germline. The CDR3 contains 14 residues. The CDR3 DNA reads TGCGCCAGCCAGGTACAGAGCTCCTACAATGAGCAGTTCTTC. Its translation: CASQVQSSYNEQFF.

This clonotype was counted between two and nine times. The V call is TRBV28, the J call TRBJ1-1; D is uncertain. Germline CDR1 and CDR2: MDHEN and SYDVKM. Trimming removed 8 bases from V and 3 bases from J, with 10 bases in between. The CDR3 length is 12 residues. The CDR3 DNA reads TGTGCCAGCGCTGTTTGGGACACTGAAGCTTTCTTT. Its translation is CASAVWDTEAFF.

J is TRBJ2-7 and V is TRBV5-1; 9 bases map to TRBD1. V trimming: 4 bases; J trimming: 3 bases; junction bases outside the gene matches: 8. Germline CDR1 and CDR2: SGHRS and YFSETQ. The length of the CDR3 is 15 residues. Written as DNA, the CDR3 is TGCGCCAGCAGCCCGGGGCGACAGGGGGACTACGAGCAGTACTTC. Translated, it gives CASSPGRQGDYEQYF.

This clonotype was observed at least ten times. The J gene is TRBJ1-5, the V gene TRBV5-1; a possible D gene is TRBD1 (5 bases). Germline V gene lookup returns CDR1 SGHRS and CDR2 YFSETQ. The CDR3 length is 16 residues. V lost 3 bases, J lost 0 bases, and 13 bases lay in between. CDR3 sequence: CASSSPGGDSNQPQHF. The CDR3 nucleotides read TGCGCCAGCAGCTCCCCGGGGGGGGATAGCAATCAGCCCCAGCATTTT.

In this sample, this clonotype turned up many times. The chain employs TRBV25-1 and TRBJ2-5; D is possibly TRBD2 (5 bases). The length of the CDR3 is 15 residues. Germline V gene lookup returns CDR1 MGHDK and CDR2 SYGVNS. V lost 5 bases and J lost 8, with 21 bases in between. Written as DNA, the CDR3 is TGTGCCAGCAGTACCGTGGGCGGGTCAGGAGGAACCCAGTACTTC. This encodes CASSTVGGSGGTQYF.

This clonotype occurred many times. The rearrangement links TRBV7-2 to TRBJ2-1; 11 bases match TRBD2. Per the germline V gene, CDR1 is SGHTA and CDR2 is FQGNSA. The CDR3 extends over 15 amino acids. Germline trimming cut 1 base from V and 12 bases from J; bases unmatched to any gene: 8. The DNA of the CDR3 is TGTGCCAGCAGCTTAGTTACTAGCGGGAGCTCGGGGCAGTTCTTC. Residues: CASSLVTSGSSGQFF.